This TCR beta chain was sequenced in a study of T cell responses to AZD1222 COVID-19 vaccine. Regarding the study as a whole: Spike-specific TCRs gained breadth and depth after people received two AZD1222 doses. Across the whole spike, CD4 TCRs peaked at regions 160-218 and 743-854. The donor group comprised mostly white British people and more females; the analysis possibly underestimated clonal diversity.

Repertoires were generated with immunoSEQ multiplex PCR, while TCRdb's copy carries only in-frame clones and drops some. The sample yields under 150,000 clones, more than 85% seen once. About this clone: The antigen is unknown.

The CDR3 loop spans 16 amino acids. Source: peripheral blood, taken on day 0 of AZD1222 vaccination. The TCR sequence derives from an adult in good health. The chain recombines TRBV21-1 with TRBJ2-7; the D call in the table, TRBD1, was not verified against the DNA. TRBV21-1 counts as a pseudogene. As DNA, the CDR3 is TGTGCCAGCAGCAAAGCCCATGACAGGAGCTCCTACGAGCAGTACTTC. Translated: CASSKAHDRSSYEQYF.